This entry describes one T cell receptor (beta chain). This sample stems from a study of blood T cell repertoires in COVID-19. On the study more broadly: Samples taken during acute and convalescent COVID-19 were collected in the United States, Italy and Spain. In each case, the material was cDNA or gDNA derived from T cells, B-cell-depleted T cells, or PBMCs.

Original analysis: Amplification of reference gene primers provided the estimated nucleated cell counts. Assay: immunoSEQ multiplex PCR; the TCRdb copy retains only in-frame clones and omits some. From that table come the V and J calls and clone size; the DNA was used to work out D and trimming. In the table there are about 400,000 clones, more than 85% of which are singletons. The source is a human donor in a cohort sampled during active COVID-19. The sequencing input was peripheral blood.

CDR3 in amino acids: CASSLIVRSGNTIYF. Written as DNA, the CDR3 is TGTGCCAGCAGTTTAATCGTCCGCTCTGGAAACACCATATATTTT. This chain connects TRBV28 to TRBJ1-3; D call uncertain. The V and J ends lost 2 bases and 0 bases respectively, with 8 bases between them. CDR1 and CDR2 (germline): MDHEN, SYDVKM. The CDR3 consists of 15 residues.